This entry describes one T cell receptor (beta chain). What it binds is unknown. The data originate from a study of blood T cells in healthy people across ages. Study information: T cells yielded about one barcoded beta molecule per two cells through template switching.

In germline, CDR1 is ENHRY, CDR2 SYGVKD. The CDR3 is made up of 13 amino acids. V was trimmed by 4 bases and J by 2 bases, leaving 9 bases between them. The authors ran a second PCR of about 6 to 12 cycles using a sample-barcoded 5' primer and a J-beta primer mix. One entry per CDR3 protein results from TCRdb running MiXCR on the 5' RACE reads. Among 1.5 million to 1.8 million distinct CDR3 sequences listed, approximately 43% were seen once. Findings and limits, study-wide: Long-lived donors had more naive CD4+ cells and higher diversity than aged donors. Older individuals had lower TCR beta diversity per million T cells (the decline was roughly linear). Samples with more naive T cells showed higher observed beta diversity.

The chain links TRBV10-3 to TRBJ2-7, with a weak D call TRBD2 (5 bases). Sequences were obtained from blood. This receptor was identified in a woman aged 18-29 years in good health. CDR3 in amino acids: CAISGTPPYEQYF. The CDR3 DNA reads TGTGCCATCAGTGGGACTCCTCCCTACGAGCAGTACTTC.